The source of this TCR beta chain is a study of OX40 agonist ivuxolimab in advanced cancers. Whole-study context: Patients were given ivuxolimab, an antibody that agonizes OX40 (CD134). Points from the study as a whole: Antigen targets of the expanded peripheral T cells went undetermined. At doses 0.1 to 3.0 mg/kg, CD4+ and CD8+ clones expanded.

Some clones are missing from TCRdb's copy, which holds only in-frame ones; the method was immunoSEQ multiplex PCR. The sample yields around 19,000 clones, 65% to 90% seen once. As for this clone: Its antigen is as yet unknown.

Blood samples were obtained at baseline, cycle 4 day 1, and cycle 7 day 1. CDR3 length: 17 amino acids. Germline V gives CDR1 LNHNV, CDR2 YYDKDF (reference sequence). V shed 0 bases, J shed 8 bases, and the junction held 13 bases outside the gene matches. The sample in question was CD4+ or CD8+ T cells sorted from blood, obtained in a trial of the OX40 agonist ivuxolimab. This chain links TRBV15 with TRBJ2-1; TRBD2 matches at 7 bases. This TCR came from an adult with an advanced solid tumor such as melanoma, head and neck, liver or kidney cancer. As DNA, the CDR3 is TGTGCCACCAGCAGAGAGGGATCAAGCGGGAAGGGTGATGAGCAGTTCTTC. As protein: CATSREGSSGKGDEQFF. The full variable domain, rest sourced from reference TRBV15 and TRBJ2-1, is DAMVIQNPRYQVTQFGKPVTLSCSQTLNHNVMYWYQQKSSQAPKLLFHYYDKDFNNEADTPDNFQSRRPNTSFCFLDIRSPGLGDTAMYLCATSREGSSGKGDEQFFGPGTRLTVL.